The rows below give T cell receptor beta chains drawn from one sample of a study of T cells in Graves' hyperthyroidism and ophthalmopathy. TCRdb itself ran the multiplex PCR reads through MiXCR, one entry per CDR3 protein. The sample yields approximately 610,000 distinct CDR3 sequences, roughly 14% seen once. The sample taken for sequencing was blood. The origin of the receptors is a woman in her 40s with Graves' ophthalmopathy. CDR3s include the opening cysteine and the closing phenylalanine or tryptophan. The order of the fields is J gene, D gene, clone size, V gene, CDR3 DNA, CDR3 protein. A D gene is named only where the DNA matches it firmly. Clone size is given for some rows only: seen once, a few or many times, or a class if the clone is expanded.

TRBJ2-5 | TRBD2 | many | TRBV7-9 | TGTGCCAGCAGCTTGGTGACTAGCGGGACTCCGGTAGAGACCCAGTACTTC | CASSLVTSGTPVETQYF
TRBJ2-3 | NA | many | TRBV7-9 | TGTGCCAGCAGCCCACCGATCGATACGCAGTATTTT | CASSPPIDTQYF
TRBJ1-6 | TRBD1 | NA | TRBV12-3/TRBV12-4 | TGTGCCAGCAGTGGCGGACAGGGAACAAATTCACCCCTCCACTTT | CASSGGQGTNSPLHF
TRBJ1-1 | NA | many | TRBV11-2 | TGTGCCAGCAGCTTAGAAAAGGGATCGTGGACTGAAGCTTTCTTT | CASSLEKGSWTEAFF
TRBJ2-7 | NA | many | TRBV7-2 | TGTGCCAGCAGCTTGCAAGTAGGAAGCTCCTACGAGCAGTACTTC | CASSLQVGSSYEQYF
TRBJ2-7 | TRBD1 | many | TRBV12-3/TRBV12-4 | TGTGCCAGCAGTTTGAGGACAGGGTCGACCTACGAGCAGTACTTC | CASSLRTGSTYEQYF
TRBJ2-4 | NA | many | TRBV27 | TGTGCCAGCTCTTCGAAGCTAGCCAAAAACATTCAGTACTTC | CASSSKLAKNIQYF
TRBJ1-1 | NA | many | TRBV6-5 | TGTGCCAGCAGTTACGGGTTTAGGAGGAACACTGAAGCTTTCTTT | CASSYGFRRNTEAFF
TRBJ2-5 | NA | many | TRBV7-9 | TGTGCCAGCAGCTTATATGGGGACCTTCAAGAGACCCAGTACTTC | CASSLYGDLQETQYF
TRBJ2-7 | NA | many | TRBV6-1 | TGTGCCAGCCAGGACATGCAGAGCTCCTACGAGCAGTACTTC | CASQDMQSSYEQYF
TRBJ2-7 | TRBD2 | many | TRBV2 | TGTGCCAGCAGTCCCGGGACTAGCGGGAGGGCCCTCGACGAGCAGTACTTC | CASSPGTSGRALDEQYF
TRBJ2-7 | TRBD2 | many | TRBV6-2/TRBV6-3 | TGTGCCAGCAGGATCACTAGCGGTATCTCCTACGAGCAGTACTTC | CASRITSGISYEQYF
TRBJ2-7 | TRBD1 | NA | TRBV6-1 | TGTGCCAGCAGTGATTACAGGGGCTCTCATGCCGAGCAGTACTTC | CASSDYRGSHAEQYF
TRBJ2-2 | NA | many | TRBV6-1 | TGTGCCAGCAGAAAACTAGTTGCGAACACCGGGGAGCTGTTTTTT | CASRKLVANTGELFF
TRBJ2-7 | TRBD2 | NA | TRBV28 | TGTGCCAGCAGTTTAACGGCGGCGGGAGCCGACGAGCAGTACTTC | CASSLTAAGADEQYF
TRBJ2-5 | NA | NA | TRBV20-1 | TGCAGTGCCAGACAGTATGGGCTAGAGACCCAGTACTTC | CSARQYGLETQYF
TRBJ2-3 | NA | many | TRBV11-2 | TGTGCCAGCAGCTTCAGGGTGGAGGCGGCAGATACGCAGTATTTT | CASSFRVEAADTQYF
TRBJ2-2 | NA | NA | TRBV12-5 | TGTGCTAGTGGTTTCTCTAACACCGGGGAGCTGTTTTTT | CASGFSNTGELFF
TRBJ2-2 | NA | many | TRBV6-5 | TGTGCCAGCACCCCCAGCCGGGACGCCAACACCGGGGAGCTGTTTTTT | CASTPSRDANTGELFF
TRBJ1-1 | NA | many | TRBV7-8 | TGTGCCAGCAGCCCCTTAACAACTGAAGCTTTCTTT | CASSPLTTEAFF
TRBJ2-7 | TRBD2 | few | TRBV11-2 | TGTGCCAGCAGCCGGGCTAGCGGAGGCTTGGGGGACTCCTACGAGCAGTACTTC | CASSRASGGLGDSYEQYF
TRBJ2-7 | NA | few | TRBV7-8 | TGTGCCAGCAGCTCAGACCAGGCCGCGGTTTACGAGCAGTACTTC | CASSSDQAAVYEQYF
TRBJ2-7 | NA | few | TRBV5-5 | TGTGCCAGCAGCTTGGGGTGGTCGGTTCCTTTGGACGAGCAGTACTTC | CASSLGWSVPLDEQYF
TRBJ2-7 | TRBD2 | many | TRBV28 | TGTGCCAGCCATCCGGGACTAGGCTCCTACGAGCAGTACTTC | CASHPGLGSYEQYF
TRBJ1-1 | NA | many | TRBV6-2/TRBV6-3 | TGTGCCAGCAGTTTCCTCGGCGGGGACACTGAAGCTTTCTTT | CASSFLGGDTEAFF
TRBJ1-1 | TRBD1 | once | TRBV15 | TGTGCCACCAGCAGGGGGTCGGGACAGGGGGAATCTCGGAACACTGAAGCTTTCTTT | CATSRGSGQGESRNTEAFF
TRBJ2-2 | NA | NA | TRBV20-1 | TGCAGTGCTAGAGCCAGCAGCAGCGCGAACACCGGGGAGCTGTTTTTT | CSARASSSANTGELFF
TRBJ2-5 | NA | many | TRBV6-1 | TGTGCCAGCAGTGAAATACGGAAAGAGACCCAGTACTTC | CASSEIRKETQYF
TRBJ1-5 | TRBD1 | many | TRBV27 | TGTGCCAGCAGTCCCCGACAGGGGAGTCACCAGCCCCAGCATTTT | CASSPRQGSHQPQHF
TRBJ1-2 | NA | many | TRBV10-1 | TGCGCCAGCAGTGAGTCCAGGAGTAACTATGGCTACACCTTC | CASSESRSNYGYTF
TRBJ1-1 | NA | many | TRBV6-1 | TGTGCCAGCAGTGAAGTCCCCAAGCTCGGCTACACTGAAGCTTTCTTT | CASSEVPKLGYTEAFF
TRBJ2-3 | TRBD2 | few | TRBV3-1 | TGTGCCAGCACCCCCGGGACTAGCGGGATCCATGGGACGGATACGCAGTATTTT | CASTPGTSGIHGTDTQYF
TRBJ2-7 | TRBD1 | NA | TRBV12-3/TRBV12-4 | TGTGCCAGCAGTCACGACGGGACAGGGTCCTACGAGCAGTACTTC | CASSHDGTGSYEQYF
TRBJ2-7 | TRBD2 | few | TRBV20-1 | TGCAGCGCTACCGAAGGACTAGCGGACACCTACGAGCAGTACTTC | CSATEGLADTYEQYF
TRBJ2-7 | NA | many | TRBV6-5 | TGTGCCAGCAGCACGGGGCAGGGGTCGCCTTACGAGCAGTACTTC | CASSTGQGSPYEQYF